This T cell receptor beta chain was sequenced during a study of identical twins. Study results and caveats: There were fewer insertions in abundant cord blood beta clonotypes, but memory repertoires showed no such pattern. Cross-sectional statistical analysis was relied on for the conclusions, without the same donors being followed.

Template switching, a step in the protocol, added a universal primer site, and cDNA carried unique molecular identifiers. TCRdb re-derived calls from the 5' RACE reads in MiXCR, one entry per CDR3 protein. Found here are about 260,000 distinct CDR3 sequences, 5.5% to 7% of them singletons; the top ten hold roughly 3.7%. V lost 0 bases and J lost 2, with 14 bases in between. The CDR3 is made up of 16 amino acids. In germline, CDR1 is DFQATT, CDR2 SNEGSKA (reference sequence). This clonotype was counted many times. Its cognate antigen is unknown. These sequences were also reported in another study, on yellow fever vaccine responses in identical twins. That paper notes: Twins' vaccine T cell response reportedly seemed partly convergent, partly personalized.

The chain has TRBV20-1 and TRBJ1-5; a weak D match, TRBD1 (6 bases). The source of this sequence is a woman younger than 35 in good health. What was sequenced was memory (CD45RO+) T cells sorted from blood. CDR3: CSARDTRGAGNQPQHF. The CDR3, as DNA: TGCAGTGCTAGAGATACCAGGGGCGCGGGCAATCAGCCCCAGCATTTT.